This T cell receptor (beta chain) was documented in a study of OX40 agonist ivuxolimab in advanced cancers. The repertoire was sequenced with immunoSEQ multiplex PCR; TCRdb's copy has only in-frame clones and lacks some. This table has 65,000 to 80,000 clones, around nine tenths appearing once. In germline, CDR1 is DFQATT, CDR2 SNEGSKA (reference sequence). V shed 3 bases and J shed 7 bases, with 10 bases lying between them. The CDR3 consists of 11 residues. The sample consisted of CD4+ or CD8+ T cells sorted from blood, taken in a trial of the OX40 agonist ivuxolimab. The V and J genes are TRBV20-1 and TRBJ2-7, with D perhaps being TRBD1 or TRBD2 (5 bases each). The receptor comes from an adult with an advanced solid tumor such as melanoma, head and neck, liver or kidney cancer. CDR3 region: CSASYRREQYF. The CDR3 coding sequence is TGCAGTGCTAGTTACAGGAGGGAGCAGTACTTC.